This entry is about one T cell receptor (beta chain). Its antigen remains unknown. The data stem from a study of CD8+CD57+ T cells in acquired aplastic anemia. Across the study: Sorted CD4+ and CD8+ cells gave a mean 3.2 ug DNA, range roughly 0.2 to 27.4 ug. The study, taken as a whole, reports: Patients had twenty-nine CD8+ CDR3 sequences in common with controls (the shared set). Patient and control CD8+ Simpson's diversity was not significantly different.

The template for TCR beta VDJ and CDR3 sequence profiling was genomic DNA. One entry per CDR3 protein, called by TCRdb with MiXCR from the reads. In the table there are 200,000 to 250,000 distinct CDR3 sequences, approximately 57% of which are singletons. The CDR3 runs to 16 residues. V lost 4 bases, J lost 2 bases, and 8 bases stayed unmatched. The germline V gene has CDR1 SGHNT and CDR2 YYREEE (reference sequence). The sequence was obtained from a human donor in good health. Sequences were obtained from sorted CD4+, CD8+, or CD8+CD57+ T cells (not recorded which) from PBMCs. The chain is built from TRBV5-4 and TRBJ2-5, with 10 bases identical to TRBD1. The CDR3 nucleotides are TGTGCCAGCAGCCCTAGTAGGACAGGGGGTCAAGAGACCCAGTACTTC. Translation gives CASSPSRTGGQETQYF.